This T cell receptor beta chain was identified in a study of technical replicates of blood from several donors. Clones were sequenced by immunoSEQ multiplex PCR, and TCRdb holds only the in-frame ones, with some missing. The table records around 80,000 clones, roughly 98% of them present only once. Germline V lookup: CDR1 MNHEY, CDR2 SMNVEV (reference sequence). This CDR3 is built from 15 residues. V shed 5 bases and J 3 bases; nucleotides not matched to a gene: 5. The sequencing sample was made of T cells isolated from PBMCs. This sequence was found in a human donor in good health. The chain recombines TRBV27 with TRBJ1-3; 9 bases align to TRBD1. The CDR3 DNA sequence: TGTGCCAGCAGTAACGGACAGGGGCTTGGAAACACCATATATTTT. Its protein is CASSNGQGLGNTIYF.